This TCR beta chain was recovered during a study of blood T cell repertoires in COVID-19. Libraries were prepared by immunoSEQ multiplex PCR; TCRdb keeps only in-frame clonotypes and omits some of them. This table has about 130,000 clones, 80% to 90% appearing once. This CDR3 is 14 amino acids long. The V end lost 1 base, the J end lost 6 bases, and 12 bases lay between the germline ends. The V gene's germline CDR1 is MGHDK and CDR2 SYGVNS. Clinical history reported by participants formed the basis on which cohorts were assigned. Recovered Cohort 3 donors showed two negative PCRs, clearance, or symptom resolution.

This TCR was recovered from a woman in her fifties or sixties who had recovered from COVID-19. The chain is built from TRBV25-1 and TRBJ1-2; D gene uncertain. The sequencing sample was made of PBMCs or T cells enriched from blood (not recorded which). This chain's CDR3 is CASSESLEAHGYTF. The CDR3 DNA is TGTGCCAGCAGTGAATCTCTAGAGGCCCATGGCTACACCTTC.